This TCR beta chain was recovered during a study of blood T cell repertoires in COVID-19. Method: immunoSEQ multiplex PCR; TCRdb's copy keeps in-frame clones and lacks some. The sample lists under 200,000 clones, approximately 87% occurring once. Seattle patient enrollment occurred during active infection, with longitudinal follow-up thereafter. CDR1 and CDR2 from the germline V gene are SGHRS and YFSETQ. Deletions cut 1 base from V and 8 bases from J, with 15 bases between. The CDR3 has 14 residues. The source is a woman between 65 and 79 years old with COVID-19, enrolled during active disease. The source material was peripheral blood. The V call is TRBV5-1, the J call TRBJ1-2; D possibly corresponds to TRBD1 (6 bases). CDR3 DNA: TGCGCCAGCAGCTTGACAGGGAGTGGTTTCGGCTACACCTTC. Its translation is CASSLTGSGFGYTF.